This TCR beta chain appears in the sequencing data of a study of T cell clonotyping in hematopoietic cell transplantation. A word on this clone: Its specificity is unknown.

Germline CDR1 and CDR2: SQVTM and ANQGSEA. V lost 8 bases to trimming and J lost 4 bases, with 7 bases between them. This CDR3 spans 10 amino acids. Findings of the study overall: Few recipient clonotypes overlapped donors; over 95% were de novo at given depth. After transplant, recipient diversity fell while pathologically expanded clonotypes grew through day 180. No sorting was done, leaving CD4 and CD8 contributions mixed. Broader posttransplant TCR repertoire diversity was predicted by graft donor and pretransplant recipient Inverse Simpson Index values.

The assay was immunoSEQ multiplex PCR, and TCRdb's table has in-frame clones only and misses some. Found here are about 44,000 clones, 94% of them singletons; the top ten hold 0.7% to 0.95%. The TCR was taken from a woman between 45 and 60 years old in good health. Some clones in this sample may be carry-over from other donors' samples. The specimen was peripheral blood mononuclear cells. J is TRBJ2-3 and V is TRBV29-1; D unresolved. The CDR3 is CSQVADTQYF. DNA of the CDR3: TGCAGCCAAGTCGCAGATACGCAGTATTTT.